Presented here are 8 T cell receptor beta chains from one specimen sequenced in a study of multiple sclerosis patients with progressive multifocal leukoencephalopathy (dated by TCRdb to the late 2010s). The time point label, read with the paper, signifies: 5 to 6 months of natalizumab therapy. The treatment or condition label for this specimen denotes: on natalizumab therapy at sampling. Receptor amplification or capture employed the immunoSEQ multiplex PCR assay. Held by TCRdb, this immuneACCESS table contains in-frame sequences only and omits some clones. Under half of the omission traces to an unresolved V gene where checked; the cause of the rest is unknown. The sample data list 29,000 or so clones, and roughly nine tenths of these were observed just once. The ten largest account for less than 1.6% of the sample. Here the sequenced sample was PBMCs, taken from a patient treated with natalizumab. Receptors were obtained from a human donor with multiple sclerosis.

The V and J genes are TRBV11-2 and TRBJ2-1; TRBD2 matches at 11 bases. CDR1 SGHAT and CDR2 FQNNGV come from the germline V gene. This CDR3 is 17 amino acids long. The ends lost 1 base at V and 10 bases at J; junction bases unmatched: 12. CDR3 residues: CASSLVGGTSGTGEQFF. Here the CDR3 DNA reads TGTGCCAGCAGCTTAGTAGGTGGGACTAGCGGTACGGGGGAGCAGTTCTTC. Using reference TRBV11-2 and TRBJ2-1 for the parts outside the CDR3, the full variable domain is EAGVAQSPRYKIIEKRQSVAFWCNPISGHATLYWYQQILGQGPKLLIQFQNNGVVDDSQLPKDRFSAERLKGVDSTLKIQPAKLEDSAVYLCASSLVGGTSGTGEQFFGPGTRLTVL.

The rearrangement joins TRBV7-2 to TRBJ2-1; 7 bases match TRBD2. Germline V gives CDR1 SGHTA, CDR2 FQGNSA. The CDR3 totals 16 residues. Trimming took 5 bases from V and 7 from J; bases not matched to a gene: 14. As DNA, the CDR3 is TGTGCCAGCAGCCGATCCCGCGGCGGGAGTCTGAATGAGCAGTTCTTC. Its translation is CASSRSRGGSLNEQFF.

The V and J genes are TRBV18 and TRBJ2-1; TRBD2 agrees at 7 bases. The CDR3 is 14 amino acids. J was trimmed by 10 bases and V by 2 bases; bases with no gene match: 8. CDR1 and CDR2 (germline): KGHSH, LQKENI. CDR3 loop: CASSPGGGPWEQFF. The CDR3 DNA sequence: TGTGCCAGCTCACCAGGGGGAGGGCCTTGGGAGCAGTTCTTC.

The V and J genes are TRBV5-1 and TRBJ2-2, with no clear D. Germline V gives CDR1 SGHRS, CDR2 YFSETQ. This CDR3 is built from 13 residues. Trimming pared 2 bases from V and 4 bases from J, leaving 6 bases between. The CDR3 DNA sequence: TGCGCCAGCAGCTTTGACGCCACCGGGGAGCTGTTTTTT. It specifies CASSFDATGELFF.

The chain couples TRBV28 to TRBJ2-3, with D possibly being TRBD2 (6 bases). The CDR3 is 16 amino acids. Per germline, CDR1 MDHEN and CDR2 SYDVKM. Between the trimmed V and J ends, which lost 2 bases and 2 bases, there was a span of 14 bases. DNA of the CDR3: TGTGCCAGCAGTTTAATGGGTAGCGGACCCACAGATACGCAGTATTTT. It codes for CASSLMGSGPTDTQYF.

The J gene is TRBJ2-7, the V gene TRBV28; 7 bases map to TRBD2. CDR1 and CDR2 (germline): MDHEN, SYDVKM. The CDR3 sequence is 17 residues long. With 2 bases clipped from V and 6 bases from J, the junction kept 16 bases outside the gene matches. For the CDR3, the DNA is TGTGCCAGCAGTTTAAGGCCCGGGTGGGCGGGAGTAAGCGAGCAGTACTTC. Amino acids: CASSLRPGWAGVSEQYF.

This sequence joins TRBV9 and TRBJ2-7; possible D gene TRBD2, 6 bases. CDR3 size: 14 residues. Trimming removed 0 bases at V and 2 bases at J, with 9 bases between. Germline assignment: CDR1 SGDLS and CDR2 YYNGEE. The CDR3 DNA follows: TGTGCCAGCAGCGTAGGGGGAGGCCCCTACGAGCAGTACTTC. It codes for CASSVGGGPYEQYF.

This clone appeared once. The V gene is TRBV11-3, the J gene TRBJ2-1, with a possible D match to TRBD1 (5 bases). The V end lost 4 bases, the J end lost 2 bases, and 12 bases lay between the germline ends. This CDR3 is 15 amino acids long. From germline, CDR1 is SGHNT and CDR2 YENEEA. The CDR3 protein is CASSSRQLPYNEQFF. The DNA for the CDR3 is TGTGCCAGCAGCTCACGACAGCTCCCCTACAATGAGCAGTTCTTC.